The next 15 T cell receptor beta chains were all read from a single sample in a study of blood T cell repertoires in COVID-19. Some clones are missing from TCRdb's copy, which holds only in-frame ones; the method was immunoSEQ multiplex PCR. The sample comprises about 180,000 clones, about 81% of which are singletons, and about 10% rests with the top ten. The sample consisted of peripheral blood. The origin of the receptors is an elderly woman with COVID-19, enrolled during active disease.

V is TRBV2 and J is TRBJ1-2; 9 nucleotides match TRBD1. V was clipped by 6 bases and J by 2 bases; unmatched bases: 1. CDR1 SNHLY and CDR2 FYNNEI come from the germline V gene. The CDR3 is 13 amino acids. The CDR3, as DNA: TGTGCCAGCAGGGGGACAGGGAACTATGGCTACACCTTC. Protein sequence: CASRGTGNYGYTF.

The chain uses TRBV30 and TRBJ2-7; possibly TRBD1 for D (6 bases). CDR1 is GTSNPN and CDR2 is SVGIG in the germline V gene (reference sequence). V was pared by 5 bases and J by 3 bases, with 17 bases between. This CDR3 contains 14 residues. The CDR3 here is CAWGGSTGLYEQYF. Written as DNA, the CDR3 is TGTGCCTGGGGGGGCAGTACTGGCCTCTACGAGCAGTACTTC.

CDR3 sequence: CASSGTSGYEQYF. The CDR3 bases are TGTGCCAGCAGCGGGACTAGCGGCTACGAGCAGTACTTC. This chain links TRBV9 with TRBJ2-7; TRBD2 aligns across 10 bases. The V and J ends lost 3 bases and 3 bases, in that order; junction bases with no gene match: 0. This CDR3 comprises 13 residues. Germline V CDR1 and CDR2: SGDLS, YYNGEE.

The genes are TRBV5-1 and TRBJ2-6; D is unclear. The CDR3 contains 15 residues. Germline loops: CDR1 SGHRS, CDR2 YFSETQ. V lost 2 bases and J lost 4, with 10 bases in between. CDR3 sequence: CASSLWAAGANVLTF. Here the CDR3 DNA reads TGCGCCAGCAGCTTATGGGCAGCCGGGGCCAACGTCCTGACTTTC.

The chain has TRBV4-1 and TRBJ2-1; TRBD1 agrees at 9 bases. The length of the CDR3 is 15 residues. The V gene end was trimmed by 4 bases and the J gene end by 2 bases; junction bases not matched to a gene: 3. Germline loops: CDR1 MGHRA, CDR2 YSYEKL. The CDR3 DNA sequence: TGCGCCAGCAGCCGGGACAGGGCGGCCTACAATGAGCAGTTCTTC. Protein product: CASSRDRAAYNEQFF.

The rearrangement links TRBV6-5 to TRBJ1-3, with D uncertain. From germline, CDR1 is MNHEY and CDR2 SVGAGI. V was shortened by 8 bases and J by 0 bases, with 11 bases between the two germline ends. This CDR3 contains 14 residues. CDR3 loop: CASSSGSSGNTIYF. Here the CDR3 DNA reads TGTGCCAGCTCATCGGGTAGCTCTGGAAACACCATATATTTT.

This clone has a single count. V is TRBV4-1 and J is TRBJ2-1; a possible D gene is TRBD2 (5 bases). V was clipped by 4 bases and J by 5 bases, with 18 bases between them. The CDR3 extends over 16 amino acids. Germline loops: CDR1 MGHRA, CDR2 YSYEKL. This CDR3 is CASSRIASNGNNEQFF. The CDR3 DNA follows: TGCGCCAGCAGCCGGATAGCGAGTAATGGTAACAATGAGCAGTTCTTC.

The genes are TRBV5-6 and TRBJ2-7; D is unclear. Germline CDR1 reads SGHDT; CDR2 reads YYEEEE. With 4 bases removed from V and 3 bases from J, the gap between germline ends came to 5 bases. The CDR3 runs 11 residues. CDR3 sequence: CASSKRYEQYF. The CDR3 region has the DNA TGTGCCAGCAGCAAGCGCTACGAGCAGTACTTC.

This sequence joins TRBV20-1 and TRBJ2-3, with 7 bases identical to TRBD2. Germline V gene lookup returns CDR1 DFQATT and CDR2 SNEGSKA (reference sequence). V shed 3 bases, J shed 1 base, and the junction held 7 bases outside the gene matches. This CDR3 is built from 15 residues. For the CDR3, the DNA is TGCAGTGCTAGTACTAGCGTCCTGCGCACAGATACGCAGTATTTT. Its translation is CSASTSVLRTDTQYF.

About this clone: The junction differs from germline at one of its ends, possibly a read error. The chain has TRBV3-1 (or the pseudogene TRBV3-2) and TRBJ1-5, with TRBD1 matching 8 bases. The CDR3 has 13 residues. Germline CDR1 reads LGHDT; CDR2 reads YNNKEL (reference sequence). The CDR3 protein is CASSRTGTGPVYF. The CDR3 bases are TGTGCCAGCAGCCGGACTGGGACAGGCCCCGTGTATTTT.

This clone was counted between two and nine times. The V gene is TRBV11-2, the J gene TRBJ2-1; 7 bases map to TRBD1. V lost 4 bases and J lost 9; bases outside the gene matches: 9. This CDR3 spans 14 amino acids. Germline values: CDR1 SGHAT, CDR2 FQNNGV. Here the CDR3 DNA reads TGTGCCAGCAGCTCCTTACAGGGGCTTGGTGAGCAGTTCTTC. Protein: CASSSLQGLGEQFF. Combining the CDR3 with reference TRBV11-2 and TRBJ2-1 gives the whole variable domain EAGVAQSPRYKIIEKRQSVAFWCNPISGHATLYWYQQILGQGPKLLIQFQNNGVVDDSQLPKDRFSAERLKGVDSTLKIQPAKLEDSAVYLCASSSLQGLGEQFFGPGTRLTVL.

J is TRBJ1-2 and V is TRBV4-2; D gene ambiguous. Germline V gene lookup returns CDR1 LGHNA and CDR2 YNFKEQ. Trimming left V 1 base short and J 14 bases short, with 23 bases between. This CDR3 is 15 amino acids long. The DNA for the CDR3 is TGTGCCAGCAGCCAAGGAATTGGTTCTCCTACGAAGAAGACCTTC. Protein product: CASSQGIGSPTKKTF.

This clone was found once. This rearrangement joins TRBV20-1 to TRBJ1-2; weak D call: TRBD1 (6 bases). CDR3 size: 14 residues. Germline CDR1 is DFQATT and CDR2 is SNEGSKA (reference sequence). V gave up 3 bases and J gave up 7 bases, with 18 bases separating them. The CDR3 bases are TGCAGTGCTAGTGCTACAGGGCGGGGGAGTGGCTACACCTTC. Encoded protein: CSASATGRGSGYTF.

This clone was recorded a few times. CDR3 loop: CASSEVSGRFPQDEQYF. CDR3 bases: TGTGCCAGCAGTGAAGTTAGCGGGAGATTTCCACAGGACGAGCAGTACTTC. This sequence joins TRBV2 and TRBJ2-7, with TRBD2 matching over 9 bases. CDR1 and CDR2 (germline): SNHLY, FYNNEI. V was clipped by 1 base and J by 5 bases; unmatched bases: 12. This CDR3 contains 17 residues. The full variable domain, in which reference TRBV2 and TRBJ2-7 provide the parts outside the CDR3, is EPEVTQTPSHQVTQMGQEVILRCVPISNHLYFYWYRQILGQKVEFLVSFYNNEISEKSEIFDDQFSVERPDGSNFTLKIRSTKLEDSAMYFCASSEVSGRFPQDEQYFGPGTRLTVT.

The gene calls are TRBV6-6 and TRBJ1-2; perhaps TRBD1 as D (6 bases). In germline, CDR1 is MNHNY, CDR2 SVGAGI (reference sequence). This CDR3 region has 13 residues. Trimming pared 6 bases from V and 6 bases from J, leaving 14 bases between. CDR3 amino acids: CASSSTGSDGYTF. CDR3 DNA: TGTGCCAGCAGCAGTACAGGGTCGGATGGCTACACCTTC.